The 13 T cell receptor beta chains listed next were all sequenced from one sample in a study of response to subunit inactivated influenza vaccine. Each CDR3 protein is one row after TCRdb ran MiXCR on the RT-PCR reads. The sample holds around 650,000 distinct CDR3 sequences, 15% to 17% seen once. This specimen was PBMCs from blood, taken less than 13 days after vaccination. Receptors were obtained from a man aged 50 to 59 who received an inactivated influenza vaccine.

J is TRBJ2-7 and V is TRBV6-2 or TRBV6-3; the match to TRBD1 covers 7 bases. This CDR3 is built from 14 residues. Losses at the gene ends were 2 bases for V and 3 bases for J; bases not matched to a gene: 4. CDR1 and CDR2 (germline): MNHEY, SVGEGT. The CDR3 nucleotides are TGTGCCAGCAGTTACCCGGGACAGTTCTACGAGCAGTACTTC. It yields the protein CASSYPGQFYEQYF.

This clonotype was counted between two and nine times. V gene TRBV15 combines with J gene TRBJ2-3; D call uncertain. The CDR3 consists of 12 residues. V lost 1 base and J 11 bases, leaving 10 bases between the germline ends. Germline V gene data show CDR1 as LNHNV and CDR2 as YYDKDF (reference sequence). The CDR3 loop is CATSRGLEMQYF. The CDR3 bases are TGTGCCACCAGCAGAGGGCTAGAGATGCAGTATTTT.

This clonotype has only a few counts. J is TRBJ2-5 and V is TRBV5-1, with a possible D match to TRBD2 (5 bases). Germline CDR1 SGHRS, CDR2 YFSETQ. The V end lost 4 bases, the J end lost 2 bases, and 15 bases lay between the germline ends. The CDR3 is 15 residues long. The CDR3 nucleotides are TGCGCCAGCAGCAACCCTGGAGCGGTACAAGAGACCCAGTACTTC. This translates into CASSNPGAVQETQYF.

As for this clonotype: An end of the junction does not agree with germline; a read error may underlie this. The chain links TRBV6-6 to TRBJ2-6; the D gene is possibly TRBD1 (6 bases). Germline CDR1 is MNHNY and CDR2 is SVGAGI (reference sequence). The CDR3 is made up of 13 amino acids. DNA of the CDR3: TGTGCCAGCCGCCAGGTGGGGGCCAACGTCCCGACTTTC. This translates into CASRQVGANVPTF.

This chain uses TRBV20-1 with TRBJ2-7; D unresolved. Germline V gives CDR1 DFQATT, CDR2 SNEGSKA (reference sequence). V was trimmed by 0 bases and J by 2 bases, leaving 17 bases between them. This CDR3 is built from 16 residues. For the CDR3, the DNA is TGCAGTGCTAGAGATGAACTGCTACGAGCCGCCTACGAGCAGTACTTC. It encodes CSARDELLRAAYEQYF.

The chain couples TRBV2 to TRBJ2-7; 7 bases agree with TRBD2. The CDR3 runs to 14 residues. Germline V gene lookup returns CDR1 SNHLY and CDR2 FYNNEI. V gave up 8 bases and J gave up 4 bases; unmatched junction bases: 11. The CDR3 is CASLTWGGGYEQYF. As DNA, the CDR3 is TGTGCCAGCCTTACGTGGGGGGGAGGATACGAGCAGTACTTC.

The chain has TRBV10-3 and TRBJ1-2, with TRBD1 matching 12 bases. This CDR3 region has 17 residues. V lost 8 bases, J lost 8 bases, and 18 bases stayed unmatched. Germline CDR1 is ENHRY and CDR2 is SYGVKD. CDR3: CAILPGQGARESDGYTF. The CDR3 DNA sequence: TGTGCCATCCTACCGGGACAGGGGGCCAGGGAATCGGACGGCTACACCTTC.

This chain links TRBV5-1 with TRBJ2-2; D possibly uses TRBD1 or TRBD2 (5 bases each). The germline CDR1 and CDR2 sequences are SGHRS and YFSETQ. Deletions cut 0 bases from V and 0 bases from J, with 9 bases between. CDR3 length equals 16 residues. For the CDR3, the DNA is TGCGCCAGCAGCTTGGCGGTGGGGGCGAACACCGGGGAGCTGTTTTTT. The encoded protein is CASSLAVGANTGELFF.

The chain is built from TRBV5-1 and TRBJ2-7; 12 bases are a match to TRBD1. From germline, CDR1 is SGHRS and CDR2 YFSETQ. The CDR3 is made up of 14 amino acids. V gave up 3 bases and J gave up 7 bases; unmatched junction bases: 5. DNA of the CDR3: TGCGCCAGCAGCTGGGGACAGGGGGCACAAGAGCAGTACTTC. This codes for CASSWGQGAQEQYF.

This clonotype was seen ten or more times. The chain recombines TRBV12-3 or TRBV12-4 with TRBJ2-5; D remains ambiguous. The CDR3 is 11 residues long. The V end lost 3 bases, the J end lost 6 bases, and 5 bases lay between the germline ends. Written as DNA, the CDR3 is TGTGCCAGCAGTTTCGAGAAGACCCAGTACTTC. This encodes CASSFEKTQYF.

This clonotype was seen repeatedly, ten times or more. This chain connects TRBV4-1 to TRBJ2-4, with 8 bases that match TRBD2. V lost 1 base, J lost 8 bases, and 10 bases stayed unmatched. The germline gives CDR1 MGHRA, CDR2 YSYEKL. The CDR3 covers 16 residues. The CDR3 nucleotides are TGCGCCAGCAGCCAAGGTTCTCTGACTAGCGACGACATTCAGTACTTC. Its protein product is CASSQGSLTSDDIQYF.

The chain employs TRBV2 and TRBJ2-3; unclear D gene. Germline-derived CDR1 and CDR2 are SNHLY and FYNNEI. There are 14 residues in the CDR3. Trimming left V 8 bases short and J 2 bases short, with 14 bases between. The DNA for the CDR3 is TGTGCCAGCCGTATGAGCGAGGACACAGATACGCAGTATTTT. Its protein is CASRMSEDTDTQYF.

This clonotype occurred many times. The chain couples TRBV20-1 to TRBJ2-5; TRBD1 matches at 9 bases. J gave up 9 bases and V 2 bases, and 7 bases lay outside the gene matches. CDR1 and CDR2 (germline): DFQATT, SNEGSKA (reference sequence). This CDR3 comprises 13 residues. Here the CDR3 reads CSARQQGAPSQYF. The CDR3, as DNA: TGCAGTGCTAGACAACAGGGGGCCCCCTCCCAGTACTTC.